This is a list of T cell receptor beta chains from one sample in a study of T-cell reconstitution after alpha-beta-depleted transplantation in children. TCRdb processed the PCR reads anew with MiXCR; each CDR3 protein has one entry. Seen here are 260,000 or so distinct CDR3 sequences, 12% observed once, and the top ten hold approximately 2.9%. This material consisted of PBMCs from the stem cell graft donor, taken from the stem cell graft. Receptors originate from a human donor who donated a stem cell graft to a child with acute lymphoblastic leukemia. CDR3s leave out the opening cysteine and the closing phenylalanine or tryptophan. The order of the fields is J gene, V gene, clone size, CDR3 protein. The size entry is marked missing in some rows and otherwise reads once, few, many or a size class.

>TRBJ2-5|TRBV7-6|many
ASSRRTSSGKETQY
>TRBJ2-2|TRBV5-1|many
ASSSLFPGRTNTGELF
>TRBJ1-2|TRBV21-1|NA
ASSKDPPYRVGGYT
>TRBJ2-7|TRBV5-4|many
ASSFTARAAPGSSYEQY
>TRBJ1-2|TRBV12-3/TRBV12-4|many
ASSQGGGYT
>TRBJ2-5|TRBV9|many
ASSVRGGETQY
>TRBJ1-2|TRBV27|many
ASRATGHLYGYT
>TRBJ1-4|TRBV7-2|many
ASKAWVSSNEKLF
>TRBJ2-3|TRBV12-3/TRBV12-4|many
ASSLGGSPFTDTQY
>TRBJ1-2|TRBV9|many
ASSVGVGGSYGYT
>TRBJ2-1|TRBV6-2/TRBV6-3|NA
ASSPYRGTISYNEQF
>TRBJ2-5|TRBV20-1|many
SARAGPGTQY
>TRBJ2-5|TRBV7-9|many
ASSLKGYGKETQY
>TRBJ2-1|TRBV29-1|many
SVLGQFNEQF
>TRBJ1-2|TRBV9|NA
ANSRDVVGGGYT
>TRBJ1-3|TRBV30|NA
AWSVLGTAGNTIY
>TRBJ1-5|TRBV20-1|many
SARAPGGISNQPQH
>TRBJ1-1|TRBV7-6|many
ASSFGLGTEAF
>TRBJ2-5|TRBV7-2|few
ASSWTGTEQETQY
>TRBJ2-7|TRBV14|NA
ASSQAYQGHSYEQY
>TRBJ1-2|TRBV7-8|many
ASSPVGQYYGYT
>TRBJ2-1|TRBV12-3/TRBV12-4|many
ASSLPQAGTDEQF
>TRBJ2-3|TRBV18|NA
ASSLVLHDPGTDTQY